The T cell receptor beta chain under discussion was sequenced for a study of T-cell reconstitution after alpha-beta-depleted transplantation in children. Unique molecular identifiers featured in how the TCRbeta library was prepared. MiXCR was run by TCRdb on the PCR reads, yielding one entry per CDR3 protein. Among some 490,000 distinct CDR3 sequences listed, around 12% were seen once. The sample holds a few counts of this clonotype. The sequence was collected from a human donor who donated a stem cell graft to a child with combined immunodeficiency. Specimen: PBMCs from the stem cell graft donor, collected from the stem cell graft.

The CDR3 sequence: CASLGIRGQGPQGAFF. The CDR3 coding sequence is TGTGCCAGCTTAGGAATTCGAGGACAGGGGCCCCAAGGAGCTTTCTTT. The V and J genes are TRBV6-1 and TRBJ1-1; TRBD1 agrees at 9 bases. The CDR3 has 16 residues. The trim removed 8 bases at V and 10 bases at J, leaving 20 bases unmatched. The germline V gene encodes CDR1 MNHNS and CDR2 SASEGT.